The 24 T cell receptor beta chains reported below all come from one sample, sequenced in a study of T cells after yellow fever vaccination (dated by TCRdb to about 2019). The sample's treatment or condition, from its label and the paper: live attenuated yellow fever vaccine strain. The receptor library was made with 5' RACE. The run used an Illumina HiSeq 2500. TCRdb reprocessing: public reads trimmed at Q25 with fastp, clones called with MiXCR, in-frame beta chains kept. Each entry is one CDR3 protein sequence, shown with its most common DNA and genes. The sample table lists under 550,000 distinct CDR3 sequences, 20% to 25% of them with a count of one. The ten largest clones add up to about a sixth of the sample. This material consisted of PBMCs, taken less than 25 days after the first yellow fever vaccination. These receptors all come from a man between 18 and 29 years old who received the YFV17D yellow fever vaccine.

This clonotype showed up just a few times. The gene calls are TRBV5-1 and TRBJ2-5, with 11 bases that match TRBD2. Germline V gives CDR1 SGHRS, CDR2 YFSETQ. The V gene end was trimmed by 0 bases and the J gene end by 4 bases; junction bases not matched to a gene: 8. This CDR3 contains 17 residues. The CDR3 loop is CASSLDVAGGPGETQYF. CDR3 DNA sequence: TGCGCCAGCAGCTTGGATGTAGCGGGGGGGCCCGGAGAGACCCAGTACTTC.

This clonotype has only a few counts. The V and J genes are TRBV2 and TRBJ2-5, with D perhaps TRBD1 or TRBD2 (7 bases each). Germline V gene sequence: CDR1 SNHLY, CDR2 FYNNEI. This CDR3 has 14 amino acids. Trimming took off 7 bases at V and 4 bases at J, with 16 bases between the two ends. DNA for the CDR3: TGTGCCAGCAACCGACAGGGAGGGGGAGAGACCCAGTACTTC. Translated, it gives CASNRQGGGETQYF.

This clonotype has a handful of counts. The chain recombines TRBV18 with TRBJ2-1, with TRBD2 matching over 7 bases. The V segment lost 1 base and the J segment 2 bases; nucleotides outside the gene matches: 5. CDR3 length equals 16 residues. CDR1 is KGHSH and CDR2 is LQKENI in the germline V gene. This CDR3 reads CASSPQGGGTYNEQFF. CDR3 in DNA: TGTGCCAGCTCACCACAAGGCGGGGGTACCTACAATGAGCAGTTCTTC.

This chain joins TRBV6-6 and TRBJ2-5; 15 bases map to TRBD2. V trimming: 6 bases; J trimming: 14 bases; junction bases outside the gene matches: 7. Germline V lookup: CDR1 MNHNY, CDR2 SVGAGI (reference sequence). The CDR3 runs 13 residues. The CDR3 reads CASRPGLAGGPYF. CDR3 sequence (DNA): TGTGCCAGCAGACCGGGACTAGCGGGGGGCCCTTACTTC.

The chain uses TRBV9 and TRBJ2-7; 12 nucleotides agree with TRBD2. The CDR3 consists of 15 residues. With 3 bases clipped from V and 1 base from J, the junction kept 2 bases outside the gene matches. Per the germline V gene, CDR1 is SGDLS and CDR2 is YYNGEE. CDR3: CASSAGTSGSYEQYF. The CDR3, as DNA: TGTGCCAGCAGCGCCGGGACTAGCGGGTCCTACGAGCAGTACTTC.

This clonotype was detected a few times. The chain uses TRBV6-2 or TRBV6-3 and TRBJ1-1; the D is unclear. The V gene lost 8 bases and the J gene lost 1 base, with 11 bases spanning the gap. Germline values: CDR1 MNHEY, CDR2 SVGEGT. The CDR3 is 13 amino acids. CDR3 sequence reads: CASGRAPNTEAFF. DNA of the CDR3: TGTGCCAGCGGTAGGGCCCCGAACACTGAAGCTTTCTTT.

In this sample, this clonotype turned up a few times. The chain employs TRBV20-1 and TRBJ2-7; D not certain. CDR1 is DFQATT, CDR2 SNEGSKA, per germline (reference sequence). This CDR3 spans 11 amino acids. V was pared by 5 bases and J by 4 bases, with 9 bases between. The CDR3 protein is CSAVGFYEQYV. CDR3 in DNA: TGCAGTGCTGTGGGGTTTTACGAGCAGTACGTC.

The DNA for the CDR3 is TGTGCCACCAGTGATAGCTTGACTCGAGAGACCCAGTACTTC. This translates into CATSDSLTRETQYF. The genes are TRBV24-1 and TRBJ2-5; D remains ambiguous. This CDR3 contains 14 residues. Deletions cut 3 bases from V and 4 bases from J, with 11 bases between. CDR1 KGHDR and CDR2 SFDVKD come from the germline V gene.

This clonotype has more than one count but fewer than ten. This chain connects TRBV7-9 to TRBJ2-5, with a weak D call TRBD2 (5 bases). This CDR3 has 13 amino acids. The germline CDR1 and CDR2 sequences are SEHNR and FQNEAQ (reference sequence). Trimming shortened V by 5 bases and J by 4 bases, and 11 bases separated the two germline ends. This CDR3 reads CASSRGNLETQYF. DNA for the CDR3: TGTGCCAGCAGCCGAGGGAACTTAGAGACCCAGTACTTC.

The V and J genes are TRBV29-1 and TRBJ1-2, with D possibly TRBD1 on 5 matching bases. Trimming pared 1 base from V and 3 bases from J, leaving 15 bases between. This CDR3 contains 15 residues. CDR1 is SQVTM, CDR2 ANQGSEA, per germline. The CDR3 spells CSVEAVAGRDYGYTF. CDR3 nucleotide sequence: TGCAGCGTTGAAGCGGTGGCAGGGAGGGACTATGGCTACACCTTC. The entire variable domain, with the rest obtained from reference TRBV29-1 and TRBJ1-2, is as follows: SAVISQKPSRDICQRGTSLTIQCQVDSQVTMMFWYRQQPGQSLTLIATANQGSEATYESGFVIDKFPISRPNLTFSTLTVSNMSPEDSSIYLCSVEAVAGRDYGYTFGSGTRLTVV.

The chain carries TRBV6-5 and TRBJ1-1, with TRBD1 matching over 7 bases. Looked up from germline, CDR1 is MNHEY and CDR2 is SVGAGI. The CDR3 totals 14 residues. The J segment lost 7 bases and the V segment lost 2 bases, leaving 7 bases of the junction unmatched. As DNA, the CDR3 is TGTGCCAGCAGTTACGCTTATGACAGGGTTGAAGCTTTCTTT. This sequence encodes CASSYAYDRVEAFF.

This clonotype has more than one count but fewer than ten. The chain employs TRBV6-5 and TRBJ1-1; a possible D gene is TRBD1 (6 bases). Germline V gene lookup returns CDR1 MNHEY and CDR2 SVGAGI. The CDR3 sequence is 14 residues long. V was shortened by 2 bases and J by 5 bases, with 12 bases between the two germline ends. CDR3 DNA: TGTGCCAGCAGTTACCCCGGGGGCGGTACTGAAGCTTTCTTT. Translated, it gives CASSYPGGGTEAFF.

The genes are TRBV4-3 and TRBJ1-4, with D possibly TRBD1 on 6 matching bases. The V end lost 4 bases, the J end lost 4 bases, and 16 bases lay between the germline ends. Germline assignment: CDR1 LGHNA and CDR2 YSLEER. CDR3 length: 16 residues. The CDR3 is CASSPGDRGYNEKLFF. The CDR3 DNA sequence: TGCGCCAGCAGCCCAGGGGATCGCGGGTATAATGAAAAACTGTTTTTT.

The chain recombines TRBV5-1 with TRBJ2-5; 7 bases are a match to TRBD2. The CDR3 contains 16 residues. Germline CDR1 reads SGHRS; CDR2 reads YFSETQ. V was clipped by 2 bases and J by 2 bases; unmatched bases: 9. This CDR3 reads CASSFYSGASQETQYF. CDR3 bases: TGCGCCAGCAGCTTTTACAGCGGGGCTAGTCAAGAGACCCAGTACTTC.

The table lists this clonotype with a few counts. This rearrangement joins TRBV6-4 to TRBJ1-4; TRBD1 might be the D (6 bases). V lost 5 bases and J 7 bases, leaving 17 bases between the germline ends. This CDR3 has 15 amino acids. Germline V gene sequence: CDR1 MRHNA, CDR2 SNTAGT. The CDR3: CASSNVSGAFEKLFF. CDR3 coding DNA: TGTGCCAGCAGTAACGTATCGGGGGCATTTGAAAAACTGTTTTTT.

This clonotype was counted at least ten times. The chain uses TRBV29-1 and TRBJ2-3; 7 bases align to TRBD2. The CDR3 covers 14 residues. The germline gives CDR1 SQVTM, CDR2 ANQGSEA. The CDR3 DNA follows: TGCAGACCCCCTCTAGCGGTATTCACAGATACGCAGTATTTT. It specifies CRPPLAVFTDTQYF.

J is TRBJ2-1 and V is TRBV6-5; 7 nucleotides agree with TRBD1. CDR3 length equals 14 residues. Per the germline V gene, CDR1 is MNHEY and CDR2 is SVGAGI. V shed 4 bases, J shed 4 bases, and the junction held 4 bases outside the gene matches. The CDR3 coding sequence is TGTGCCAGCAGTTGGGGGACAGCGTACAATGAGCAGTTCTTC. This encodes CASSWGTAYNEQFF.

The chain is built from TRBV20-1 and TRBJ2-1, with D possibly matching TRBD2 (5 bases). In germline, CDR1 is DFQATT, CDR2 SNEGSKA (reference sequence). The CDR3 extends over 14 amino acids. V lost 5 bases, J lost 1 base, and 12 bases lay in between. In nucleotides, the CDR3 is TGCAGTGCTGCCGGACTGGGATCCTACAATGAGCAGTTCTTC. The encoded protein is CSAAGLGSYNEQFF.

The chain combines TRBV5-1 with TRBJ2-1; D is perhaps TRBD1 (6 bases). The germline V gene has CDR1 SGHRS and CDR2 YFSETQ. This CDR3 spans 14 amino acids. Trimming pared 4 bases from V and 4 bases from J, leaving 12 bases between. The CDR3 DNA sequence: TGCGCCAGCAGCCCCAGGGGCATGTACAATGAGCAGTTCTTC. This encodes CASSPRGMYNEQFF.

In this sample, this clonotype turned up a few times. The V gene is TRBV6-5, the J gene TRBJ2-7; D is tentatively TRBD1 or TRBD2 (6 bases each). Germline CDR1 is MNHEY and CDR2 is SVGAGI. The germline V and J ends were trimmed by 2 bases and 6 bases, with 17 bases remaining between them. This CDR3 has 15 amino acids. Here the CDR3 reads CASSYGGLHDSEQYF. CDR3 in DNA: TGTGCCAGCAGTTACGGGGGGCTACACGACTCCGAGCAGTACTTC.

This rearrangement joins TRBV5-1 to TRBJ1-4, with no clear D. Trimming removed 0 bases from V and 0 bases from J, with 6 bases in between. Germline lookup yields CDR1 SGHRS and CDR2 YFSETQ. The CDR3 is 15 residues long. CDR3 nucleotides: TGCGCCAGCAGCTTGGAAGGACCAACTAATGAAAAACTGTTTTTT. Its protein is CASSLEGPTNEKLFF.

This clonotype was recorded a few times. This chain joins TRBV9 and TRBJ2-1; the D gene is possibly TRBD2 (6 bases). Germline V CDR1 and CDR2: SGDLS, YYNGEE. This CDR3 has 16 residues. V was trimmed by 0 bases and J by 10 bases, leaving 20 bases between them. CDR3 in amino acids: CASSVGGLRGVGEQFF. The DNA of the CDR3 is TGTGCCAGCAGCGTAGGGGGTCTACGCGGGGTGGGAGAGCAGTTCTTC.

The chain employs TRBV5-1 and TRBJ1-3, with 10 bases that match TRBD1. Trimming removed 4 bases from V and 4 bases from J; junction bases left unmatched: 5. CDR3 length equals 15 residues. CDR1 and CDR2 from the germline V gene are SGHRS and YFSETQ. This chain's CDR3 is CASSGQGVLGNTIYF. CDR3 sequence (DNA): TGCGCCAGCAGCGGACAGGGGGTGCTCGGAAACACCATATATTTT.

This clonotype was counted between two and nine times. The V gene is TRBV7-9, the J gene TRBJ2-5, with TRBD2 matching 7 bases. The V and J ends lost 5 bases and 5 bases, in that order; junction bases with no gene match: 8. The length of the CDR3 is 14 residues. Germline V gene lookup returns CDR1 SEHNR and CDR2 FQNEAQ (reference sequence). CDR3 protein: CASSLLSGEETQYF. The CDR3 DNA reads TGTGCCAGCAGCCTGTTAAGCGGGGAGGAGACCCAGTACTTC.